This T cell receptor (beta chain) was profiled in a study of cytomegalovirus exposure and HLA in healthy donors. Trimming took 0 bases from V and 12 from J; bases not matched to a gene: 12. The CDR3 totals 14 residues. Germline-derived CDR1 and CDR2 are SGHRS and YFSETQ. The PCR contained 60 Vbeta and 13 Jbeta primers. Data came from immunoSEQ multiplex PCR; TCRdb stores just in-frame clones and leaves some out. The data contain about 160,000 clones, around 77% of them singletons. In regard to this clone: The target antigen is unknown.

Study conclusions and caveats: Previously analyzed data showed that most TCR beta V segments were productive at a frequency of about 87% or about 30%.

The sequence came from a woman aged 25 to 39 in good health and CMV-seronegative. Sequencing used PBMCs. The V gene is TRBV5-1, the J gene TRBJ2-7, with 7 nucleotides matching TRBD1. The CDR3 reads CASSLAIGGYVPYF. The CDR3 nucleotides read TGCGCCAGCAGCTTGGCTATAGGGGGCTATGTCCCGTACTTC.